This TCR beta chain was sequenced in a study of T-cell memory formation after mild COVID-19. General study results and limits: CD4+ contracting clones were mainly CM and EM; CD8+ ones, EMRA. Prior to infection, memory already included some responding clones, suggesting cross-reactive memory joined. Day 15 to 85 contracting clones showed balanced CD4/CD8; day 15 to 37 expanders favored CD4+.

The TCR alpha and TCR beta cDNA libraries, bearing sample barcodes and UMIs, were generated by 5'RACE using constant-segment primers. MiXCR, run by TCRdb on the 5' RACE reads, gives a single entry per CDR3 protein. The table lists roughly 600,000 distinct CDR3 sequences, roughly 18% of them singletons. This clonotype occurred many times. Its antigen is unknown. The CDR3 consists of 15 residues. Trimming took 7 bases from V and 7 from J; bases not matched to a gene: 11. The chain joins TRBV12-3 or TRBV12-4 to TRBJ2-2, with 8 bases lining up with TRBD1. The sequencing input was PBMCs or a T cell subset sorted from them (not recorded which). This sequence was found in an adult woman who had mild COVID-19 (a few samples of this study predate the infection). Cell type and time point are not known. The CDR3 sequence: CASTSRQGMDGELFF. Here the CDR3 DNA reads TGTGCCAGCACCTCCCGACAGGGGATGGACGGGGAGCTGTTTTTT.